One and the same sample provided the 2 T cell receptor beta chains below, sequenced in a study of tumor and adjacent non-tumor tissue in lung cancer. Three rounds of nested PCR, following a modified ARM-PCR protocol, produced the TCRbeta library. TCRdb re-derived calls from the multiplex PCR reads in MiXCR, one entry per CDR3 protein. The table has about 100,000 distinct CDR3 sequences, 55% to 65% seen once. No cell sorting was done before RNA was extracted from the tissue. More than 3 cm separated this lung sample from the edge of the tumor. Sequencing was performed on distant non-tumor lung tissue. Receptors were obtained from a man under 40 with non-small cell lung cancer.

This clonotype was detected ten times or more. The rearrangement joins TRBV10-3 to TRBJ2-2; D gene ambiguous. The CDR3 runs to 12 residues. Germline values: CDR1 ENHRY, CDR2 SYGVKD. The V and J ends lost 7 bases and 4 bases respectively, with 7 bases between them. This chain's CDR3 is CAIKWPTGELFF. Here the CDR3 DNA reads TGTGCCATCAAGTGGCCCACCGGGGAGCTGTTTTTT.

As concerns this clonotype: A much bigger clone sits one base away, suggesting this may be a read error. J is TRBJ2-6 and V is TRBV6-2 or TRBV6-3; unclear D gene. The CDR3 consists of 14 residues. Germline loops: CDR1 MNHEY, CDR2 SVGEGT. CDR3 DNA: TGTGCCATCAGTTACAACTCTGGGGCCAACGTCCTGACTTTC. Amino acid sequence: CAISYNSGANVLTF.